Listed below are T cell receptor beta chains from one sample, sequenced in a study of OX40 agonist ivuxolimab in advanced cancers. Clones were sequenced by immunoSEQ multiplex PCR, and TCRdb holds only the in-frame ones, with some missing. The sample has about 89,000 clones; approximately 93% are singletons. Source: CD4+ or CD8+ T cells sorted from blood, taken in a trial of the OX40 agonist ivuxolimab. The source is an adult with an advanced solid tumor such as melanoma, head and neck, liver or kidney cancer. The CDR3 runs from the conserved cysteine through the conserved F or W. The order of the fields is CDR3 DNA, CDR3 protein, clone size, D gene, J gene, V gene. The D gene is left open where the match is weak. Clone size appears in some rows only: once, few, many, or a class for an expanded clone.

TGCGCCAGCAGCTTGTCTCTAGCTGCAGAGACCCAGTACTTC	CASSLSLAAETQYF	NA	NA	TRBJ2-5	TRBV5-1
TGTGCCAGCGAAGCGGATGGCTACACCTTC	CASEADGYTF	once	NA	TRBJ1-2	TRBV21-1
TGCGCCAGCAGCTTGCAGCTTGGGGGTAACACTGAAGCTTTCTTT	CASSLQLGGNTEAFF	NA	NA	TRBJ1-1	TRBV5-1
TGCGCCAGCAGCCGCACAGGAGGAGGTGGAGACAATGAGCAGTTCTTC	CASSRTGGGGDNEQFF	once	NA	TRBJ2-1	TRBV4-3
TGTGCCAGCAGGTCCGACAGGCATAGCAATCAGCCCCAGCATTTT	CASRSDRHSNQPQHF	NA	NA	TRBJ1-5	TRBV6-6
TGTGCCAGCAGTTTATGGCAGGCCGGATCCGACATTCAGTACTTC	CASSLWQAGSDIQYF	NA	NA	TRBJ2-4	TRBV28
TGTGCCAGCAGTGAAGACGGAAGGGAGGGGGGTTCCGGCAATCAGCCCCAGCATTTT	CASSEDGREGGSGNQPQHF	few	NA	TRBJ1-5	TRBV6-1
TGTGCCAGCAGTCAAAGGACAGGGGGTTACGAAAAACTGTTTTTT	CASSQRTGGYEKLFF	NA	TRBD1	TRBJ1-4	TRBV28
TGTGCCAGCAGTTACTCAGGCAGGGGATCCAACACTGAAGCTTTCTTT	CASSYSGRGSNTEAFF	NA	NA	TRBJ1-1	TRBV6-6
TGTGCCAGCAGCTTCTTAGTGGGACTAGCGGGGGCCCATCGGGTTGATACGCAGTATTTT	CASSFLVGLAGAHRVDTQYF	NA	TRBD2	TRBJ2-3	TRBV7-8
TGTGCCACCAGCAGGTCTCGGGGGGGAGGTCGGAATGAGCAGTTCTTC	CATSRSRGGGRNEQFF	NA	TRBD2	TRBJ2-1	TRBV15
TGTGCCAGCAGCGTAGAGGGTGGCTTCTCCGCGGTGGAAAACATTCAGTACTTC	CASSVEGGFSAVENIQYF	NA	NA	TRBJ2-4	TRBV9
TGTGCCAGCAGTTACGTAAGCTCCTATAATTCACCCCTCCACTTT	CASSYVSSYNSPLHF	NA	NA	TRBJ1-6	TRBV6-5
TGTGCCATCAGTAAACCGGGACAGGGCTCCTACAATGAGCAGTTCTTC	CAISKPGQGSYNEQFF	NA	TRBD1	TRBJ2-1	TRBV10-3
TGTGCCAGCAGTTTATTAAGCACAGATACGCAGTATTTT	CASSLLSTDTQYF	NA	NA	TRBJ2-3	TRBV27
TGTGCCAGCAGTTTACCCGGGGAGGTAGTTAGGGGCTACACCTTC	CASSLPGEVVRGYTF	NA	NA	TRBJ1-2	TRBV28
TGTGCCAGCAGTTATAACGGGGCATCCGTCACTGAAGCTTTCTTT	CASSYNGASVTEAFF	NA	NA	TRBJ1-1	TRBV6-6
TGTGCCAGCAGTTACACCGGGGAGGTCCATCAGCCCCAGCATTTT	CASSYTGEVHQPQHF	NA	NA	TRBJ1-5	TRBV6-5
TGTGCCAGCAGCTTAGCCTCAGGACAGACCTATGGCTACACCTTC	CASSLASGQTYGYTF	NA	NA	TRBJ1-2	TRBV7-8
TGTGCCAGCAGCCCCGGGATCTCCAGGGTATCACCCCTCCACTTT	CASSPGISRVSPLHF	once	NA	TRBJ1-6	TRBV6-6
TGTGCCTCGGACAGGGGGCGGACTGAAGCTTTCTTT	CASDRGRTEAFF	NA	TRBD1	TRBJ1-1	TRBV30
TGTGCCAGCAGTTACTCGGCCCGCTCTGGAAACACCATATATTTT	CASSYSARSGNTIYF	NA	NA	TRBJ1-3	TRBV6-6
TGTGCCTGGATCCGGGGTTCTGGAAACACCATATATTTT	CAWIRGSGNTIYF	NA	NA	TRBJ1-3	TRBV30
TGTGCCTGGAGGGAAGTAGCGGGGCGCTCCTACAATGAGCAGTTCTTC	CAWREVAGRSYNEQFF	once	TRBD2	TRBJ2-1	TRBV30
TGCGCCAGCAGCCAAGGTGGAGCGGGAGGGCCGAAGGGCTATACGCAGTATTTT	CASSQGGAGGPKGYTQYF	NA	TRBD2	TRBJ2-3	TRBV4-1
TGTGCCAGCAGCTTCGGGACTACCCCCTACAATGAGCAGTTCTTC	CASSFGTTPYNEQFF	NA	TRBD2	TRBJ2-1	TRBV6-6
TGTGCCAGCAGCTTTTCGGTGAGGGGCCAGACAAGTGGTGAATCGGGAAACACCATATATTTT	CASSFSVRGQTSGESGNTIYF	NA	NA	TRBJ1-3	TRBV12-1
TGTGCCATCAGCCGTACTCTGCGCAATGAGCAGTTCTTC	CAISRTLRNEQFF	NA	NA	TRBJ2-1	TRBV10-3
TGTGCCGGATCCCAGGGGTCCGGAAACACCATATATTTT	CAGSQGSGNTIYF	NA	NA	TRBJ1-3	TRBV6-1
TGTGCCAGTAGTTTGGCAGTTTACTACGAGCAGTACTTC	CASSLAVYYEQYF	NA	NA	TRBJ2-7	TRBV19
TGTGCCACCAGCAGAGTAGACATCGGCTACACCTTC	CATSRVDIGYTF	NA	NA	TRBJ1-2	TRBV15
TGTGCCAGCAGCCATCTAGGCGGGACAGCGACTAATTCACCCCTCCACTTT	CASSHLGGTATNSPLHF	NA	TRBD1	TRBJ1-6	TRBV7-9
TGTGCCATCAGTGCTTACGTGGGGGGAAACACCATATATTTT	CAISAYVGGNTIYF	NA	NA	TRBJ1-3	TRBV10-3
TGTGCCAGCAGTTACCCACTAAGCTCCTACGAGCAGTACTTC	CASSYPLSSYEQYF	NA	NA	TRBJ2-7	TRBV6-9
TGTGCCAGCAGTCTAAGGACGTTAACTAATGAAAAACTGTTTTTT	CASSLRTLTNEKLFF	NA	NA	TRBJ1-4	TRBV6-6
TGTGCCAGCAGTGTTAATGGAAGGACTGAAGCTTTCTTT	CASSVNGRTEAFF	NA	NA	TRBJ1-1	TRBV6-1
TGTGCCAGCAGGGGGGGGACTTTGAATGAGCAGTTCTTC	CASRGGTLNEQFF	NA	TRBD2	TRBJ2-1	TRBV2
TGCAGCGGCGGGACTAGCGGAACCGGGGAGCTGTTTTTT	CSGGTSGTGELFF	NA	TRBD2	TRBJ2-2	TRBV29-1
TGTGCCAGCACCGACAGGGCCCCTAGGGATGAGCAGTTCTTC	CASTDRAPRDEQFF	NA	TRBD1	TRBJ2-1	TRBV6-1
TGTGCCAGCAGCTCCCCGACTAGCGGGAGTGGCTTTGGGGAAGAGACCCAGTACTTC	CASSSPTSGSGFGEETQYF	NA	TRBD2	TRBJ2-5	TRBV11-3
TGTGCTAGTGGTTTGGAGGACAGGTGGGAGCAGTTCTTC	CASGLEDRWEQFF	NA	TRBD1	TRBJ2-1	TRBV12-5
TGTGCCTGGAGTAGTCAGGGACTAGCGGGAAACACCAACGTCTTC	CAWSSQGLAGNTNVF	NA	TRBD2	TRBJ2-1	TRBV30
TGTGCCAGCAGCGCCCAACAGGGGGAATATGGCTACACCTTC	CASSAQQGEYGYTF	NA	TRBD1	TRBJ1-2	TRBV7-3